This TCR beta chain came from a study of CD8+ T cells in alopecia areata. This clone turned up a few times. Extracted RNA was reverse transcribed, and the resulting cDNA served as sequencing template. Only in-frame clones appear in the TCRdb table, and some are missing; sequencing was by immunoSEQ multiplex PCR. The sample shows a few hundred thousand clones, approximately 70% of them seen only once. Treatment specified: oral pan-JAK inhibitor, 5-10 mg twice daily. Germline V lookup: CDR1 LNHDA, CDR2 SQIVND (reference sequence). The CDR3 contains 13 residues. Between the trimmed V and J ends, which lost 1 base and 7 bases, there was a span of 10 bases.

The receptor's source is a human donor with alopecia areata. Sequences were derived from CD4+ T cells sorted from blood, sampled between weeks 44 and 45, from a patient treated with tofacitinib. The V gene is TRBV19, the J gene TRBJ1-2; D ambiguous. The CDR3 DNA sequence: TGTGCCAGTAGTATAGTCGAAGGCGCTGGCTACACCTTC. This gives the protein CASSIVEGAGYTF.